This TCR beta chain was recorded in a study of metastatic and nonmetastatic thyroid tumors. Overall study: A comparison of repertoires was made across blood and tumor or nodule tissue from malignant and benign thyroid patients.

Authors' data handling: Built for papillary thyroid cancer, a distant-metastasis classifier drew on CDR3 differences across clinicopathological groups. TCRdb reassembled clones from the PCR reads with MiXCR. TCRdb's processing, not the authors' own work, is the source of the V and J calls. There are some 25,000 clones in the sample; over 20% occur only once, and over 6.5% lies in the top ten. Thyroid surgery took place with no prior treatment in any patient. Germline V gene data show CDR1 as SGHAT and CDR2 as FQNNGV. V lost 5 bases and J lost 4; bases outside the gene matches: 9. The CDR3 runs to 15 residues. This clone has a single count.

V and J are TRBV11-2 and TRBJ2-3, with 7 positions matching TRBD1. The receptor's source is a female donor with papillary thyroid cancer or a benign thyroid nodule (not recorded which). Some clones in this sample may be carry-over from other donors' samples. Sequencing used blood. The CDR3 here is CASSANRGCSDTQYF. Written as DNA, the CDR3 is TGTGCCAGCAGCGCAAACAGGGGCTGCTCAGATACGCAGTATTTT.